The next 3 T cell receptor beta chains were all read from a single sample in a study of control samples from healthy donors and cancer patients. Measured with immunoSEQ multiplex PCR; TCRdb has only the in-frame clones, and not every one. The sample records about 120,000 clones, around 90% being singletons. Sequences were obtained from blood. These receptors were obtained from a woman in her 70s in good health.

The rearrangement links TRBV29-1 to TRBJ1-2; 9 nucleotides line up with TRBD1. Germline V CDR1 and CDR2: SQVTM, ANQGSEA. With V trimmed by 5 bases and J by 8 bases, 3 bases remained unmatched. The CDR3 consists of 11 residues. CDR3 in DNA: TGCAGCGTTAAAACAGGGGGCGGCTACACCTTC. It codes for CSVKTGGGYTF.

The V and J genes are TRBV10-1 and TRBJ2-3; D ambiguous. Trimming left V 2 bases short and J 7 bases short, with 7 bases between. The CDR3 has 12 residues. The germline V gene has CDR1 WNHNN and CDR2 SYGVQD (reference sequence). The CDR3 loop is CASSESRNTQYF. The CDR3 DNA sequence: TGCGCCAGCAGTGAGAGTAGAAATACGCAGTATTTT.

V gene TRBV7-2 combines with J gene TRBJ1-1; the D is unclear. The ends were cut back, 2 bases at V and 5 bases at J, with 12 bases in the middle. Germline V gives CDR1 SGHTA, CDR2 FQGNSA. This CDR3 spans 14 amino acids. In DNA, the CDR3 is TGTGCCAGCAGCTTAACGAGAGGAAGAACTGAAGCTTTCTTT. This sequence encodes CASSLTRGRTEAFF.